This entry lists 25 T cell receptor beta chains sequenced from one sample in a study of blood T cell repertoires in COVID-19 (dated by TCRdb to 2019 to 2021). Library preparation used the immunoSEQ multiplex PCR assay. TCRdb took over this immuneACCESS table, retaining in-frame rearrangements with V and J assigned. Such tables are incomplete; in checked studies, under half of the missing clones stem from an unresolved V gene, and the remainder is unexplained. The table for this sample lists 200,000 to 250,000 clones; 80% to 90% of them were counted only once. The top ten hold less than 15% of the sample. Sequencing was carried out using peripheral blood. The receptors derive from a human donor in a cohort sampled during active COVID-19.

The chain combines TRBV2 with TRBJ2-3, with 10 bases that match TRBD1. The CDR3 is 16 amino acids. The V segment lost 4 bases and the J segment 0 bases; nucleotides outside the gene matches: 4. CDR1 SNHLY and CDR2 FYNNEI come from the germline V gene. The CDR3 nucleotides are TGTGCCAGCAGTGGACAGGGGGCGGGTAGCACAGATACGCAGTATTTT. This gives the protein CASSGQGAGSTDTQYF.

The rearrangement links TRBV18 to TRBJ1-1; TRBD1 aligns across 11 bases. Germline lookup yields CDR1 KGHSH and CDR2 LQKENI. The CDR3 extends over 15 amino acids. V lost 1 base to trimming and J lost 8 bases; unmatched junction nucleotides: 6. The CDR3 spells CASSPHRTGGREAFF. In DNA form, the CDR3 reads TGTGCCAGCTCACCACATCGGACAGGGGGCCGCGAAGCTTTCTTT.

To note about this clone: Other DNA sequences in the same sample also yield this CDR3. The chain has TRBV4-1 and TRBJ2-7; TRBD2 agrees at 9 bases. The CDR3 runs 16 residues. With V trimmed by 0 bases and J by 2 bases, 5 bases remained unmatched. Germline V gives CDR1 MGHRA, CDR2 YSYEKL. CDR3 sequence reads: CASSQESAGGPYEQYF. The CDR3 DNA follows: TGCGCCAGCAGCCAAGAGTCGGCGGGAGGGCCCTACGAGCAGTACTTC.

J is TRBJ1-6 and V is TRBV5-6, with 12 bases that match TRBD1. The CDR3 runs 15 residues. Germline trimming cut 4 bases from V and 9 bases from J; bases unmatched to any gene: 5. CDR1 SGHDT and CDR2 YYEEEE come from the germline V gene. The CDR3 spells CASSPGTGGRSPLHF. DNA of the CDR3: TGTGCCAGCAGCCCCGGGACAGGGGGCCGTTCACCCCTCCACTTT.

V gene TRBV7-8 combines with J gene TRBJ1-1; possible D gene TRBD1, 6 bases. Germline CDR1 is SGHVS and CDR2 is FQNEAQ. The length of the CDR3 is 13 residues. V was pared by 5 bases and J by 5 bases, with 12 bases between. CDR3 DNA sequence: TGTGCCAGCAGCGCAGGGGTTGGGACTGAAGCTTTCTTT. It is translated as CASSAGVGTEAFF.

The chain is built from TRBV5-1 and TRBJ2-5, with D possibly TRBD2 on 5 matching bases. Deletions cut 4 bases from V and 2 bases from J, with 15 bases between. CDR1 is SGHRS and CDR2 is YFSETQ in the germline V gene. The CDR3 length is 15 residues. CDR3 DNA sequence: TGCGCCAGCAGCATCTCCTGGACTGGGCAAGAGACCCAGTACTTC. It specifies CASSISWTGQETQYF. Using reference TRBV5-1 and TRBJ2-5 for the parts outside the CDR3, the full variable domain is KAGVTQTPRYLIKTRGQQVTLSCSPISGHRSVSWYQQTPGQGLQFLFEYFSETQRNKGNFPGRFSGRQFSNSRSEMNVSTLELGDSALYLCASSISWTGQETQYFGPGTRLLVL.

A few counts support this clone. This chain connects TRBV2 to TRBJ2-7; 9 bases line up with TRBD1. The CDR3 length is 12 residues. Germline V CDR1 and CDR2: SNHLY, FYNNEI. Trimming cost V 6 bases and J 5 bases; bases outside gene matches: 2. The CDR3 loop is CASSHRGHEQYF. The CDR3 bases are TGTGCCAGCAGCCACAGGGGGCACGAGCAGTACTTC. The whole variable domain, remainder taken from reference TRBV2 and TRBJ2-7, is EPEVTQTPSHQVTQMGQEVILRCVPISNHLYFYWYRQILGQKVEFLVSFYNNEISEKSEIFDDQFSVERPDGSNFTLKIRSTKLEDSAMYFCASSHRGHEQYFGPGTRLTVT.

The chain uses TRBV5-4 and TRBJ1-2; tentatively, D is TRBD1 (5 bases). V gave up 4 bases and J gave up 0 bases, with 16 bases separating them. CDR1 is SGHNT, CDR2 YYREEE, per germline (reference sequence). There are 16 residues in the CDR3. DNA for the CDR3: TGTGCCAGCAGCCAACCCCCGGGGGGAGCTAACTATGGCTACACCTTC. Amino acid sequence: CASSQPPGGANYGYTF. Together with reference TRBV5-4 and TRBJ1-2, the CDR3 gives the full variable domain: ETGVTQSPTHLIKTRGQQVTLRCSSQSGHNTVSWYQQALGQGPQFIFQYYREEENGRGNFPPRFSGLQFPNYSSELNVNALELDDSALYLCASSQPPGGANYGYTFGSGTRLTVV.

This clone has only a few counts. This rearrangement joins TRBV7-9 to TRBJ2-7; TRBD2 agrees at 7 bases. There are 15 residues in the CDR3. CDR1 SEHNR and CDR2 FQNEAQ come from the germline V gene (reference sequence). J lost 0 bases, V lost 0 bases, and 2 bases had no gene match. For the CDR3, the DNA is TGTGCCAGCAGCTTAGCCGGCGGGGGCTCCTACGAGCAGTACTTC. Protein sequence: CASSLAGGGSYEQYF.

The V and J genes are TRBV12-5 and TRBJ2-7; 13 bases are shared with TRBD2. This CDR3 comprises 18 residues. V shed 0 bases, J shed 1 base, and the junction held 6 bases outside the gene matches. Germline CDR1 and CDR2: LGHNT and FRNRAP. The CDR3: CASGLVPWGLAGSYEQYF. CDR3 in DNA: TGTGCTAGTGGTTTGGTACCATGGGGACTAGCGGGATCCTACGAGCAGTACTTC.

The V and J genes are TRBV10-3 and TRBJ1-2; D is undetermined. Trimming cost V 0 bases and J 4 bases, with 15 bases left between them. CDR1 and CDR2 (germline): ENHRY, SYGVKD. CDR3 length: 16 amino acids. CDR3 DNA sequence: TGTGCCATCAGTGAGTCAATACAAACACACATCTATGGCTACACCTTC. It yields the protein CAISESIQTHIYGYTF.

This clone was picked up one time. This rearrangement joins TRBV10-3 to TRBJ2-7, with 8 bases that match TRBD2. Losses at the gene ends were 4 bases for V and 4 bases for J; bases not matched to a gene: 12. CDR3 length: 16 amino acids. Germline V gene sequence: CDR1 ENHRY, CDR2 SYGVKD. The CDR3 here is CAISAAGVGVRYEQYF. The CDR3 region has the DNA TGTGCCATCAGTGCAGCGGGAGTGGGGGTCAGGTACGAGCAGTACTTC.

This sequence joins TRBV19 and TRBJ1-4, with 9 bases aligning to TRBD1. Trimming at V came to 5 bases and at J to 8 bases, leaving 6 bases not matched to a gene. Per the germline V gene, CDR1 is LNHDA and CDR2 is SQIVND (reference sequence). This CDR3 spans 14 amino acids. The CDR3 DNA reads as TGTGCCAGTAGTGTCGACAGGGGGGGCGAAAAACTGTTTTTT. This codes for CASSVDRGGEKLFF. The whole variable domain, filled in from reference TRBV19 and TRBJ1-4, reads DGGITQSPKYLFRKEGQNVTLSCEQNLNHDAMYWYRQDPGQGLRLIYYSQIVNDFQKGDIAEGYSVSREKKESFPLTVTSAQKNPTAFYLCASSVDRGGEKLFFGSGTQLSVL.

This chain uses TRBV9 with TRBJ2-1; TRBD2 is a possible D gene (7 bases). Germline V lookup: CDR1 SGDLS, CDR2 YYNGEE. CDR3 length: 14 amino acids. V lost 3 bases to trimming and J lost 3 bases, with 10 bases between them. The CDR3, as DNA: TGTGCCAGCAGCGAGGGAGGGGGCTACAATGAGCAGTTCTTC. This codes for CASSEGGGYNEQFF.

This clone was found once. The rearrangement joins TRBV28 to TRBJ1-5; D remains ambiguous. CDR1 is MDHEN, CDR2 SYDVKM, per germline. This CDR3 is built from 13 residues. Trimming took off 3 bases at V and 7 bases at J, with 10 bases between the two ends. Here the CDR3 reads CASSFQQRQPQHF. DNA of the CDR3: TGTGCCAGCAGTTTCCAACAGAGACAGCCCCAGCATTTT.

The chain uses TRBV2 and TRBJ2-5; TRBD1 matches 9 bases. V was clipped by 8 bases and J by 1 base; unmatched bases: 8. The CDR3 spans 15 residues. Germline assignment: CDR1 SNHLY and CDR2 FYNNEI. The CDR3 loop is CASDRTGVGQETQYF. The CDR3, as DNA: TGTGCCAGCGATCGGACAGGGGTGGGCCAAGAGACCCAGTACTTC.

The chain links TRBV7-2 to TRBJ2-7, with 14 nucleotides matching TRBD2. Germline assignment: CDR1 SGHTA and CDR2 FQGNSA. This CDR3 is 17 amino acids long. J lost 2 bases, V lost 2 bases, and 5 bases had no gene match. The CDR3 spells CASSLSTSGRVPYEQYF. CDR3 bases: TGTGCCAGCAGCTTATCGACTAGCGGGAGGGTCCCCTACGAGCAGTACTTC.

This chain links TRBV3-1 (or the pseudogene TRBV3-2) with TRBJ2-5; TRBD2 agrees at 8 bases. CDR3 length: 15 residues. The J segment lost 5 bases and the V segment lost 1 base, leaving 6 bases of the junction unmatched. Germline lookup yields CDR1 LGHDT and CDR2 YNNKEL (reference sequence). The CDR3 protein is CASSQVAGSGETQYF. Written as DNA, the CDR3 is TGTGCCAGCAGCCAAGTAGCGGGGTCGGGGGAGACCCAGTACTTC.

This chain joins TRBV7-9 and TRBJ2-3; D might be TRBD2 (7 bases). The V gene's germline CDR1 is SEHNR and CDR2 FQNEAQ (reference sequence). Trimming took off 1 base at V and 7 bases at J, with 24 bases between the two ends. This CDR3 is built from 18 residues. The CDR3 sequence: CASSLEGGGRISPYTQYF. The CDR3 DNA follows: TGTGCCAGCAGCTTAGAGGGGGGAGGGAGAATCTCCCCATATACGCAGTATTTT.

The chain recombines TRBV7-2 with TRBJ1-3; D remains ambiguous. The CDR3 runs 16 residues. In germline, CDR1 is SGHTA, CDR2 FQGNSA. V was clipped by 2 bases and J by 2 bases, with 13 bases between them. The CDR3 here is CASSLKAMYAGNTIYF. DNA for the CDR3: TGTGCCAGCAGCTTAAAAGCTATGTACGCTGGAAACACCATATATTTT. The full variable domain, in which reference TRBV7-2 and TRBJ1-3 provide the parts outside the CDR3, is GAGVSQSPSNKVTEKGKDVELRCDPISGHTALYWYRQSLGQGLEFLIYFQGNSAPDKSGLPSDRFSAERTGGSVSTLTIQRTQQEDSAVYLCASSLKAMYAGNTIYFGEGSWLTVV.

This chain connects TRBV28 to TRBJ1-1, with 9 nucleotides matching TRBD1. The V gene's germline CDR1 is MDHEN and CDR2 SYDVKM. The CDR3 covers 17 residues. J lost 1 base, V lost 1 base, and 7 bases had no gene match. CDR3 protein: CASSLYPGQGSNTEAFF. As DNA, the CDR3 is TGTGCCAGCAGTTTATACCCGGGACAGGGTTCGAACACTGAAGCTTTCTTT.

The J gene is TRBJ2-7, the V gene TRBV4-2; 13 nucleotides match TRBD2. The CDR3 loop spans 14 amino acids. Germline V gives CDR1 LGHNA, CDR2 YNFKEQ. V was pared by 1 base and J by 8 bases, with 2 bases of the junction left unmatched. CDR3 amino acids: CASSQGLAGGKQYF. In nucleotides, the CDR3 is TGTGCCAGCAGCCAAGGACTAGCGGGAGGAAAGCAGTACTTC.

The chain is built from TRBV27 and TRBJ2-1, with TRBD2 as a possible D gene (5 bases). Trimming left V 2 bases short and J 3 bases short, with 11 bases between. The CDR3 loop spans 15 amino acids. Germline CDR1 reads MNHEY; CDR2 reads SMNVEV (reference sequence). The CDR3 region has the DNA TGTGCCAGCAGTTTAGAAGGAGACTACTACAATGAGCAGTTCTTC. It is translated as CASSLEGDYYNEQFF.

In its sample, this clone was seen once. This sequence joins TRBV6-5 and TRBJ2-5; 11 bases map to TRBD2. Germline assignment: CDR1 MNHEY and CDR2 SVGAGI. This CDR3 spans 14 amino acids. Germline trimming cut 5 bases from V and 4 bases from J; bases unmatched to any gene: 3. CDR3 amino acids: CASSILAGVETQYF. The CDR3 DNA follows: TGTGCCAGCAGTATACTAGCGGGAGTAGAGACCCAGTACTTC.

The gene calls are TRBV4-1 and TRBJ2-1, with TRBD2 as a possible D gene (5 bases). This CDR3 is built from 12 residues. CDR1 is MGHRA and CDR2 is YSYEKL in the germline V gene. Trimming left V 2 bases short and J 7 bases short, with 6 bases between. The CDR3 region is CASSQRGNEQFF. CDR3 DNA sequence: TGCGCCAGCAGCCAACGGGGTAATGAGCAGTTCTTC.